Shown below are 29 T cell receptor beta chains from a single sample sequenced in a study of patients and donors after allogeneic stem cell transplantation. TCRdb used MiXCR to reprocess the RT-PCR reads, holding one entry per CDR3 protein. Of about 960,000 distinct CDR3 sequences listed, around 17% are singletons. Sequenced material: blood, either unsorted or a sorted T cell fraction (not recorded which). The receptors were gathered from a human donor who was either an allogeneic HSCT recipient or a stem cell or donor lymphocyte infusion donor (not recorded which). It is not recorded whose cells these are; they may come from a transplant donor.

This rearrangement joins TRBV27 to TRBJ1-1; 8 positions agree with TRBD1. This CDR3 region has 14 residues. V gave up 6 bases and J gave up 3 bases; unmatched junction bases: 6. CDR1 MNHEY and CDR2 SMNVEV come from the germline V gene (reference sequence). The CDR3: CASSARGLDTEAFF. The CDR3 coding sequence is TGTGCCAGCAGCGCCAGGGGGCTGGACACTGAAGCTTTCTTT.

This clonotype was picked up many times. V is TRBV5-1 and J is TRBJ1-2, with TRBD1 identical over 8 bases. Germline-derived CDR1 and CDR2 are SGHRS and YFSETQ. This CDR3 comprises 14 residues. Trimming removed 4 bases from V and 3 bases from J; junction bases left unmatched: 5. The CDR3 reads CASSVDRDYYGYTF. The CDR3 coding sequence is TGCGCCAGCAGCGTGGACAGGGATTACTATGGCTACACCTTC.

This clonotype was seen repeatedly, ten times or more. CDR3 sequence reads: CASSIQRTGELFF. The CDR3, as DNA: TGTGCCAGCAGCATTCAACGGACCGGGGAGCTGTTTTTT. The V call is TRBV7-9, the J call TRBJ2-2; D gene uncertain. Trimming took 5 bases from V and 5 from J, leaving 9 bases between them. Germline V gene data show CDR1 as SEHNR and CDR2 as FQNEAQ (reference sequence). The CDR3 sequence is 13 residues long. Full variable domain (missing parts from reference TRBV7-9 and TRBJ2-2): DTGVSQNPRHKITKRGQNVTFRCDPISEHNRLYWYRQTLGQGPEFLTYFQNEAQLEKSRLLSDRFSAERPKGSFSTLEIQRTEQGDSAMYLCASSIQRTGELFFGEGSRLTVL.

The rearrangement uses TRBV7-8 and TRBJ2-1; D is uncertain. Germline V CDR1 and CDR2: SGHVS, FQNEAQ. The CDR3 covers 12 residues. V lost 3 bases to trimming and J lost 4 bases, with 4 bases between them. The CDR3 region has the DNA TGTGCCAGCAGCTTTGTATACAATGAGCAGTTCTTC. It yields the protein CASSFVYNEQFF.

CDR3 DNA: TGTGCCAGCAGCGTAGCGGGCAAACCCACCGGGGAGCTGTTTTTT. This gives the protein CASSVAGKPTGELFF. The chain employs TRBV9 and TRBJ2-2; no clear D. Germline V gene data show CDR1 as SGDLS and CDR2 as YYNGEE. The ends were cut back, 0 bases at V and 4 bases at J, with 10 bases in the middle. This CDR3 has 15 amino acids.

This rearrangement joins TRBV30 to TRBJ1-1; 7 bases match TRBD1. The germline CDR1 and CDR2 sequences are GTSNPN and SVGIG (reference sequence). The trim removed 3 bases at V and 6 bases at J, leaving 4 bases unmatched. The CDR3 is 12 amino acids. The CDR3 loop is CAWSRQGSEAFF. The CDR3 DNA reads TGTGCCTGGAGCCGACAGGGTTCTGAAGCTTTCTTT.

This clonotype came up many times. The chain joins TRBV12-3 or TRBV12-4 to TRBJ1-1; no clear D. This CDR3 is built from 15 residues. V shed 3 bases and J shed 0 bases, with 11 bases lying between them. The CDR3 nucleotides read TGTGCCAGCAGTTTCTATCCGACACTGAACACTGAAGCTTTCTTT. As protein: CASSFYPTLNTEAFF.

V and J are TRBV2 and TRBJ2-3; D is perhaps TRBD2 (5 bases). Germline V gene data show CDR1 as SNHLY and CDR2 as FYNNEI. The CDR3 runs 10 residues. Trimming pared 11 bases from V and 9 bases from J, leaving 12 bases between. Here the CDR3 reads CACRGDTQYF. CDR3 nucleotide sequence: TGTGCCTGCCGGGGAGACACGCAGTATTTT. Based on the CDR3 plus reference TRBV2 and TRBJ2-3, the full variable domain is EPEVTQTPSHQVTQMGQEVILRCVPISNHLYFYWYRQILGQKVEFLVSFYNNEISEKSEIFDDQFSVERPDGSNFTLKIRSTKLEDSAMYFCACRGDTQYFGPGTRLTVL.

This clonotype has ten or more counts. The CDR3 DNA follows: TGTGCCAGCAGCCTAAGCTTCAGGGGAATGAACACTGAAGCTTTCTTT. This translates into CASSLSFRGMNTEAFF. The chain combines TRBV4-2 with TRBJ1-1, with D perhaps TRBD1 (6 bases). CDR1 is LGHNA, CDR2 YNFKEQ, per germline. This CDR3 contains 16 residues. Trimming removed 4 bases from V and 0 bases from J, with 15 bases in between.

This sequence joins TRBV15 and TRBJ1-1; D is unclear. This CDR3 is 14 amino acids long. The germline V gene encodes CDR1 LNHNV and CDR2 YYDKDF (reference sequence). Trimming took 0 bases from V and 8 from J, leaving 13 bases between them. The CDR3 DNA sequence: TGTGCCACCAGCAGAGATCGTCGAGTCCTGGAAGCTTTCTTT. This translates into CATSRDRRVLEAFF.

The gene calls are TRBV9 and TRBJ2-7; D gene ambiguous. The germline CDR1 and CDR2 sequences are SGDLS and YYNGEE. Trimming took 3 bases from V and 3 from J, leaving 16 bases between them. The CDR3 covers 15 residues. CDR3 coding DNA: TGTGCCAGCAGCGCCTCGGCGGCAATTGTCTACGAGCAGTACTTC. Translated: CASSASAAIVYEQYF.

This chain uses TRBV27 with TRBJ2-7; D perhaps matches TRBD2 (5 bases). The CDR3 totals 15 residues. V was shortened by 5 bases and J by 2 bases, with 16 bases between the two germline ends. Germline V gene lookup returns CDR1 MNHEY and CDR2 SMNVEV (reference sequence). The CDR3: CASSPVREGTYEQYF. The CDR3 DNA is TGTGCCAGCAGTCCCGTACGTGAGGGTACCTACGAGCAGTACTTC.

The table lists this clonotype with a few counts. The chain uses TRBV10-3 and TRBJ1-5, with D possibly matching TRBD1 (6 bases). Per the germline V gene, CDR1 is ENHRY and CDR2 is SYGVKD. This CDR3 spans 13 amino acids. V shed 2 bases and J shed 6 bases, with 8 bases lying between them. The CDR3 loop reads CAISEQGFQPQHF. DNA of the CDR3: TGTGCCATCAGTGAGCAGGGGTTTCAGCCCCAGCATTTT.

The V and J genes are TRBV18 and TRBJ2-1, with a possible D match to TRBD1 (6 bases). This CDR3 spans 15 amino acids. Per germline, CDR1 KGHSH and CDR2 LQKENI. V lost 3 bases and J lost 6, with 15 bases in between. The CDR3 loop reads CASSPASRGGNEQFF. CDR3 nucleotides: TGTGCCAGCTCACCGGCTAGCCGAGGGGGCAATGAGCAGTTCTTC.

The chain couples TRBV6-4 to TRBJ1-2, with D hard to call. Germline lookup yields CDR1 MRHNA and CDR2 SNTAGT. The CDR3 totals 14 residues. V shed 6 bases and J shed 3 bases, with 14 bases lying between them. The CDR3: CASSPTPDDYGYTF. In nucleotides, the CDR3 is TGTGCCAGCAGCCCCACCCCCGATGACTATGGCTACACCTTC.

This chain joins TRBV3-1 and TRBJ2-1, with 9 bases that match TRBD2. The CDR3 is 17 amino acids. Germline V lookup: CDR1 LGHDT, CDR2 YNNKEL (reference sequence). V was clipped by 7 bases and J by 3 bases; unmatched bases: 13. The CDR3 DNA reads TGTGCCAGCACCTCGGTTAGCGGGAGTGTCGACTACAATGAGCAGTTCTTC. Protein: CASTSVSGSVDYNEQFF.

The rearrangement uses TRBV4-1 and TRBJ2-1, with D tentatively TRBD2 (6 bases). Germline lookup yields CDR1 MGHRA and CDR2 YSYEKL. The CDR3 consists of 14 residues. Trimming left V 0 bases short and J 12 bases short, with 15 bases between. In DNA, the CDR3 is TGCGCCAGCAGCCAAGATGGGGCCACGCGGGGGCAGTTCTTC. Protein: CASSQDGATRGQFF.

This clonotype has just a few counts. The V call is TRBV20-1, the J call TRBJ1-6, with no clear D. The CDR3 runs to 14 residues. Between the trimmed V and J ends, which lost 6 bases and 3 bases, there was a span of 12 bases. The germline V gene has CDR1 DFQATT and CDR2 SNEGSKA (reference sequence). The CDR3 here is CSAKIRGYNSPLHF. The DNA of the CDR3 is TGCAGTGCCAAAATCCGGGGCTATAATTCACCCCTCCACTTT.

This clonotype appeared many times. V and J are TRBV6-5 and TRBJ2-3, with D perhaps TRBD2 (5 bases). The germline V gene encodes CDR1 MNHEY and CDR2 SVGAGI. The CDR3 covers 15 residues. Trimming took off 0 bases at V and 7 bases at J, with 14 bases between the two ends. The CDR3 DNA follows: TGTGCCAGCAGTTACTCGGGGAGAGGGCCCAATACGCAGTATTTT. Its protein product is CASSYSGRGPNTQYF.

For the CDR3, the DNA is TGTGCCTGGAGTTCGCGGGGGAACACTGAAGCTTTCTTT. Translation gives CAWSSRGNTEAFF. This chain uses TRBV30 with TRBJ1-1; D unresolved. V was pared by 2 bases and J by 1 base, with 8 bases between. There are 13 residues in the CDR3. The germline CDR1 and CDR2 sequences are GTSNPN and SVGIG (reference sequence).

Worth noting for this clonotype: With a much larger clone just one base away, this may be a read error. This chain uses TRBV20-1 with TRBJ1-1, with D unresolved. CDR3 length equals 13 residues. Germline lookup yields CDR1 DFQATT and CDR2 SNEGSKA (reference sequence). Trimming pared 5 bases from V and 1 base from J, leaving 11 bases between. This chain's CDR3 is CSAADKGNTEAFF. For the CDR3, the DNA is TGCAGTGCTGCCGACAAGGGGAACACTGAAGCTTTCTTT.

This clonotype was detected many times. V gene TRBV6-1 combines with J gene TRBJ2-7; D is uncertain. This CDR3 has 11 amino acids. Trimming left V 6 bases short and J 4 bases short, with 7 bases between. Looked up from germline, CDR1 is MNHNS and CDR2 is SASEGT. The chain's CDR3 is CASSEAYEQYF. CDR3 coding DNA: TGTGCCAGCAGCGAGGCGTACGAGCAGTACTTC.

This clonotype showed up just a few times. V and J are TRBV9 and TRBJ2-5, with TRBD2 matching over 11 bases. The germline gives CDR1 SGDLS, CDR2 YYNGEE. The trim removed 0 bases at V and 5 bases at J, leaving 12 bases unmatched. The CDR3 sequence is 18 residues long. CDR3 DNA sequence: TGTGCCAGCAGCGTAGGTCTCTCAACTAGCGGGAGAGGGGAGACCCAGTACTTC. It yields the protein CASSVGLSTSGRGETQYF. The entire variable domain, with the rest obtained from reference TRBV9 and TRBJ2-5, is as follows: DSGVTQTPKHLITATGQRVTLRCSPRSGDLSVYWYQQSLDQGLQFLIQYYNGEERAKGNILERFSAQQFPDLHSELNLSSLELGDSALYFCASSVGLSTSGRGETQYFGPGTRLLVL.

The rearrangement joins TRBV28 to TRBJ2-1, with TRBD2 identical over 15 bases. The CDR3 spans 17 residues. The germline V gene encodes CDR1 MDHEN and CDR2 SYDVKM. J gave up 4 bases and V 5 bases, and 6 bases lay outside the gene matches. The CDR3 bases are TGTGCCAGCAGTAGCAGGACTAGCGGGAGGGCATACAATGAGCAGTTCTTC. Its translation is CASSSRTSGRAYNEQFF.

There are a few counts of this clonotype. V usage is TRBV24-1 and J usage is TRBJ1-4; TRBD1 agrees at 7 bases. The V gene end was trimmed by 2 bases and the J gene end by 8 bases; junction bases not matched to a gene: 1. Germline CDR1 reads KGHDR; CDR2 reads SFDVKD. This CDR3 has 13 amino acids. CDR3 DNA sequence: TGTGCCACCAGTGATTCGGGACAGGAAAAACTGTTTTTT. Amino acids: CATSDSGQEKLFF.

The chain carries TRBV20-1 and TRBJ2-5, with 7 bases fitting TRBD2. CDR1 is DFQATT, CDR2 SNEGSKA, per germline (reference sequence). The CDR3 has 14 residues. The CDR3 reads CSSSGGGNQETQYF. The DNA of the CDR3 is TGCAGCTCCTCTGGGGGGGGAAACCAAGAGACCCAGTACTTC.

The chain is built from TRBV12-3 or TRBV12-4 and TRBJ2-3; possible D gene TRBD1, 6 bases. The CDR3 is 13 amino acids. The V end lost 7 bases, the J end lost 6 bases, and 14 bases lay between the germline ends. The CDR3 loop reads CASKKGVGDTQYF. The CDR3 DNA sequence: TGTGCCAGCAAGAAGGGGGTGGGGGATACGCAGTATTTT.

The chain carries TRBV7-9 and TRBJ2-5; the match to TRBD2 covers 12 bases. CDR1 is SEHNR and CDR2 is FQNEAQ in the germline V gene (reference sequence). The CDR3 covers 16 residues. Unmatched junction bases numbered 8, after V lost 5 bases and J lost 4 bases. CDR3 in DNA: TGTGCCAGCAGCCCTATACGACTAGCGGGAGCAGAGACCCAGTACTTC. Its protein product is CASSPIRLAGAETQYF.

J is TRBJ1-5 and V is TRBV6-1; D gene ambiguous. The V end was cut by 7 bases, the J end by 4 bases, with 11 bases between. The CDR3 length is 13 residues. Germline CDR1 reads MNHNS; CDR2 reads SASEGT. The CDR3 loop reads CASNLGVNQPQHF. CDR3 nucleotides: TGTGCCAGCAATCTCGGGGTGAATCAGCCCCAGCATTTT.